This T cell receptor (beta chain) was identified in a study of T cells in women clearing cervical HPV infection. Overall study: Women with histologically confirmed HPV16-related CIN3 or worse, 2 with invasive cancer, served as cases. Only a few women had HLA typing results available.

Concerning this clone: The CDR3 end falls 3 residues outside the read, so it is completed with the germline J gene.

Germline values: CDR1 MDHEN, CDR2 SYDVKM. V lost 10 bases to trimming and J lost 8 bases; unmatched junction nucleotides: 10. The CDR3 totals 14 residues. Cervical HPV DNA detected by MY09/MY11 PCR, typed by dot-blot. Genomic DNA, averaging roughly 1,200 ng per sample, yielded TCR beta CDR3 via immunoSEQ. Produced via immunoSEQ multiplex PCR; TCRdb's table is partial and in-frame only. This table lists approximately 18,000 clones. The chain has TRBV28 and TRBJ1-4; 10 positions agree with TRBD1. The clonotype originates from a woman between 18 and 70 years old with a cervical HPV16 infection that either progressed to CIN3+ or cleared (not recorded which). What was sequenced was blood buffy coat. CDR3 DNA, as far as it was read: TGTGCCACCAACGACAGGGGGCGTTGGGAAAAA. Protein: CATNDRGRWEK. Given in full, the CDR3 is CATNDRGRWEKLFF.